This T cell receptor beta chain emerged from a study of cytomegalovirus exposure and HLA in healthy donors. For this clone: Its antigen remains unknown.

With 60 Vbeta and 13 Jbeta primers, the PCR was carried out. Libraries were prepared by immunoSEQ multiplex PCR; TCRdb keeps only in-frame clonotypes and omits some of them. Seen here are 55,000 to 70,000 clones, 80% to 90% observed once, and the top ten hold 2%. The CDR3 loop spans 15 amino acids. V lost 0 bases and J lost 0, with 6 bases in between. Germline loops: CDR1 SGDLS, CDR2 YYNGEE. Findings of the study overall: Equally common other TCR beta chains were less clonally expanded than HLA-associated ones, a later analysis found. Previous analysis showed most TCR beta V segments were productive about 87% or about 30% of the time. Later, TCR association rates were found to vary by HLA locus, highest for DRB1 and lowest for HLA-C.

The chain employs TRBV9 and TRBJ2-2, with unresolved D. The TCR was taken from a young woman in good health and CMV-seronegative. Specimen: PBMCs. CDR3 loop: CASSVGGTNTGELFF. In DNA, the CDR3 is TGTGCCAGCAGCGTAGGTGGCACGAACACCGGGGAGCTGTTTTTT.